This paragraph covers one T cell receptor beta chain sequence. Its specificity is not known. Clones were sequenced by immunoSEQ multiplex PCR, and TCRdb holds only the in-frame ones, with some missing. This table holds approximately 47,000 clones, roughly three quarters found once. Culture proceeded for nine to ten days, and CD4+ T cells were then isolated. Participants were given two doses of BNT162b2 or mRNA-1273 vaccine. Germline assignment: CDR1 MNHEY and CDR2 SVGAGI. The V end lost 5 bases, the J end lost 5 bases, and 9 bases lay between the germline ends. The CDR3 is made up of 12 amino acids. This entry is derived from a study of vaccination effects on CD4 cells after COVID-19. Findings and caveats of the study: Healthy vaccinees showed cross-reactivity with common cold coronaviruses in only 1 of 255 vaccine-induced clones. Pronounced clonal contraction occurred in clones induced by infection and by vaccine late after vaccination.

Sequenced here: CD4+ T cells from PBMCs cultured without peptide, sampled after COVID-19 vaccination. The chain has TRBV6-5 and TRBJ2-5; D could derive from TRBD1 or TRBD2 (6 bases each). The source of this sequence is a human donor who received a COVID-19 vaccine. DNA for the CDR3: TGTGCCAGCAGTCAGGGGAGGGAGACCCAGTACTTC. Its translation: CASSQGRETQYF.